The 9 T cell receptor beta chains given below trace back to one sample, sequenced in a study of cytomegalovirus exposure and HLA in healthy donors. In the PCR, 60 Vbeta and 13 Jbeta primers were used. Profiling relied on immunoSEQ multiplex PCR, and the TCRdb table lists in-frame clones only, not all of them. The table shows 120,000 or so clones, with more than 65% occurring only once. The sample was PBMCs. These receptors came from a man in his late teens or twenties in good health and CMV-seronegative.

This chain joins TRBV15 and TRBJ1-3, with a tentative D call TRBD1 (5 bases). This CDR3 has 16 residues. V lost 0 bases, J lost 2 bases, and 11 bases lay in between. Germline CDR1 is LNHNV and CDR2 is YYDKDF (reference sequence). The CDR3 reads CATSRDRGDPGNTIYF. The CDR3 coding sequence is TGTGCCACCAGCAGAGATCGGGGGGACCCTGGAAACACCATATATTTT. The whole variable domain, remainder taken from reference TRBV15 and TRBJ1-3, is DAMVIQNPRYQVTQFGKPVTLSCSQTLNHNVMYWYQQKSSQAPKLLFHYYDKDFNNEADTPDNFQSRRPNTSFCFLDIRSPGLGDTAMYLCATSRDRGDPGNTIYFGEGSWLTVV.

J is TRBJ1-3 and V is TRBV19; possible D gene TRBD1, 6 bases. CDR3 length equals 16 residues. Germline lookup yields CDR1 LNHDA and CDR2 SQIVND (reference sequence). V was pared by 4 bases and J by 4 bases, with 17 bases between. CDR3 loop: CASSTTQGFLGNTIYF. CDR3 nucleotide sequence: TGTGCCAGTAGTACGACACAGGGATTCCTCGGAAACACCATATATTTT.

The genes are TRBV4-1 and TRBJ2-3, with 10 bases that match TRBD2. This CDR3 region has 17 residues. V lost 2 bases and J lost 0; bases outside the gene matches: 5. CDR1 is MGHRA, CDR2 YSYEKL, per germline. In DNA form, the CDR3 reads TGCGCCAGCAGCCAACAAACTAGCGGGGACAGCACAGATACGCAGTATTTT. Encoded protein: CASSQQTSGDSTDTQYF.

The chain uses TRBV7-9 and TRBJ2-3, with D possibly matching TRBD1 (5 bases). The CDR3 extends over 14 amino acids. V lost 0 bases and J lost 2, with 6 bases in between. CDR1 and CDR2 (germline): SEHNR, FQNEAQ (reference sequence). The DNA for the CDR3 is TGTGCCAGCAGCTTAGCGGGGCCCACAGATACGCAGTATTTT. Its translation: CASSLAGPTDTQYF.

The gene calls are TRBV4-1 and TRBJ2-2; 10 bases align to TRBD2. With 0 bases clipped from V and 1 base from J, the junction kept 8 bases outside the gene matches. There are 19 residues in the CDR3. Germline CDR1 reads MGHRA; CDR2 reads YSYEKL. The CDR3 DNA is TGCGCCAGCAGCCAAGATCGGGGGGCTAGCGGGGGGAACACCGGGGAGCTGTTTTTT. This sequence encodes CASSQDRGASGGNTGELFF.

V is TRBV5-6 and J is TRBJ1-1; no firm D call. The CDR3 spans 13 residues. The V gene's germline CDR1 is SGHDT and CDR2 YYEEEE. V was trimmed by 4 bases and J by 6 bases, leaving 13 bases between them. The CDR3: CASSADLGAEAFF. Written as DNA, the CDR3 is TGTGCCAGCAGCGCGGACTTAGGAGCTGAAGCTTTCTTT.

This clone was observed a few times. The chain uses TRBV6-1 and TRBJ2-1; 11 bases agree with TRBD1. Germline lookup yields CDR1 MNHNS and CDR2 SASEGT. CDR3 length equals 15 residues. The V and J ends lost 6 bases and 5 bases, in that order; junction bases with no gene match: 6. For the CDR3, the DNA is TGTGCCAGCAGAAAGGACAGGGGGCTCGACAATGAGCAGTTCTTC. Encoded protein: CASRKDRGLDNEQFF.

CDR3 loop: CASSLMREKTEAFF. The CDR3 nucleotides read TGTGCCAGCAGCTTGATGCGGGAGAAAACTGAAGCTTTCTTT. This chain joins TRBV7-2 and TRBJ1-1; D is undetermined. Trimming took 3 bases from V and 5 from J, leaving 13 bases between them. The germline CDR1 and CDR2 sequences are SGHTA and FQGNSA. This CDR3 has 14 residues. The whole variable domain, filled in from reference TRBV7-2 and TRBJ1-1, reads GAGVSQSPSNKVTEKGKDVELRCDPISGHTALYWYRQSLGQGLEFLIYFQGNSAPDKSGLPSDRFSAERTGGSVSTLTIQRTQQEDSAVYLCASSLMREKTEAFFGQGTRLTVV.

V and J are TRBV7-9 and TRBJ1-5; 7 positions match TRBD1. Looked up from germline, CDR1 is SEHNR and CDR2 is FQNEAQ (reference sequence). The CDR3 is 14 residues long. V lost 5 bases and J lost 3; bases outside the gene matches: 4. CDR3 loop: CASSRQGFNQPQHF. CDR3 sequence (DNA): TGTGCCAGCAGCCGACAGGGTTTCAATCAGCCCCAGCATTTT.